The rows below give T cell receptor beta chains drawn from one sample of a study of cytomegalovirus exposure and HLA in healthy donors. Repertoires were generated with immunoSEQ multiplex PCR, while TCRdb's copy carries only in-frame clones and drops some. Counted here are around 150,000 clones, roughly 87% occurring once; the ten biggest clones make up more than 0.7%. Specimen: PBMCs. These receptors came from a woman between 25 and 40 years old in good health and CMV-seronegative. Each CDR3 is given with its conserved first and last residue. A D gene is named only where the DNA matches it firmly. Clone size is shown for a subset of rows, as once, few, many or a class of expanded clone.

d_call	j_call	cdr3_length	v_call	clone_size	cdr3_nt	cdr3_aa
TRBD1	TRBJ1-1	15	TRBV4-1	few	TGCGCCAGCAGCCAGGGGACAGTCATGAACACTGAAGCTTTCTTT	CASSQGTVMNTEAFF
.	TRBJ2-1	18	TRBV15	.	TGTGCCACCAGCAGAGATGGTGGAGGGCGGGGGCCCTACAATGAGCAGTTCTTC	CATSRDGGGRGPYNEQFF
.	TRBJ2-7	15	TRBV7-6	.	TGTGCCAGCAGCCCGACAGAGACTAGTGGTGTGGAGCAGTACTTC	CASSPTETSGVEQYF
.	TRBJ1-4	14	TRBV28	once	TGTGCCAGCAGTCAGTCTACGACTTATGAAAAACTGTTTTTT	CASSQSTTYEKLFF
TRBD2	TRBJ2-5	16	TRBV19	.	TGTGCCAGTAGTATAGGGTTGACTAGCGGACAAGAGACCCAGTACTTC	CASSIGLTSGQETQYF
.	TRBJ2-2	16	TRBV7-2	once	TGTGCCAGCAGCTCCACTGGGACTCCGAACACCGGGGAGCTGTTTTTT	CASSSTGTPNTGELFF
.	TRBJ2-3	15	TRBV15	.	TGTGCCACCAGCAGAGACTCGGGTCCTGGGGATACGCAGTATTTT	CATSRDSGPGDTQYF
TRBD2	TRBJ2-5	15	TRBV7-8	.	TGTGCCAGCAGCTTAGCGGGGGGGGAGGGAGAGACCCAGTACTTC	CASSLAGGEGETQYF
TRBD1	TRBJ1-1	15	TRBV11-2	.	TGTGCCAGCAGCTCCTGGACAGGGTCGGGCACTGAAGCTTTCTTT	CASSSWTGSGTEAFF
.	TRBJ1-2	17	TRBV9	.	TGTGCCAGCACCGTATCATCCAACAGGGTTGGCAACTATGGCTACACCTTC	CASTVSSNRVGNYGYTF
.	TRBJ1-3	14	TRBV19	.	TGTGCCAGTCAAAAAGGGACTTCTGGAAACACCATATATTTT	CASQKGTSGNTIYF
TRBD1	TRBJ2-5	14	TRBV9	.	TGTGCCAGCAGCCCGGGACAGGGGGGGAAGACCCAGTACTTC	CASSPGQGGKTQYF
.	TRBJ2-7	14	TRBV7-2	.	TGTGCCAGCAGCTTAGCGCTTGGGGCTTTCGAGCAGTACTTC	CASSLALGAFEQYF
.	TRBJ1-6	16	TRBV27	.	TGTGCCAGCATGTTGGACAGTAGCTCCTATAATTCACCCCTCCACTTT	CASMLDSSSYNSPLHF
TRBD1	TRBJ1-1	15	TRBV18	.	TGTGCCAGCTCACTGACAGGACAGGGAGGAACTGAAGCTTTCTTT	CASSLTGQGGTEAFF
TRBD2	TRBJ2-3	16	TRBV5-4	.	TGTGCCAGCAGCTTGAAATCTAGCGGTCCCACAGATACGCAGTATTTT	CASSLKSSGPTDTQYF
.	TRBJ2-7	14	TRBV4-1	.	TGCGCCAGCAGCCAACCGACCCGGAGCTACGAGCAGTACTTC	CASSQPTRSYEQYF
.	TRBJ1-2	13	TRBV7-9	.	TGTGCCAGCAGCCCCGGGGGGGTATCTGGCTACACCTTC	CASSPGGVSGYTF
.	TRBJ2-2	14	TRBV4-2	.	TGTGCCAGCAGCCAACTTCAGGGAACCGGGGAGCTGTTTTTT	CASSQLQGTGELFF
.	TRBJ1-5	16	TRBV2	.	TGTGCCAGCAGTGAAGGTCGGGGGGCGAGCAATCAGCCCCAGCATTTT	CASSEGRGASNQPQHF
TRBD1	TRBJ1-1	15	TRBV27	.	TGTGCCAGCAGTTTAAAACAGGGGGCGACGACTGAAGCTTTCTTT	CASSLKQGATTEAFF
.	TRBJ2-1	14	TRBV30	.	TGTGCCTGGAGGGGGCTAGGGGACTACAATGAGCAGTTCTTC	CAWRGLGDYNEQFF
TRBD1	TRBJ1-4	16	TRBV6-5	.	TGTGCCAGCAGTTACTCCGGGACAGGGGGCGTAGAAAAACTGTTTTTT	CASSYSGTGGVEKLFF
TRBD1	TRBJ1-1	14	TRBV10-1	.	TGCGCCAGCAGGAGCGACAGGGTGAACACTGAAGCTTTCTTT	CASRSDRVNTEAFF
TRBD2	TRBJ2-1	16	TRBV7-2	once	TGTGCCAGCAGCTTATACGGGACTAGCGGGGCAGGGGAGCAGTTCTTC	CASSLYGTSGAGEQFF
TRBD1	TRBJ1-1	13	TRBV19	.	TGTGCCAGTAGCACCGCGCAGGGGGCCGAAGCTTTCTTT	CASSTAQGAEAFF
TRBD1	TRBJ1-2	12	TRBV19	.	TGTGCCAGTAGTATAGATGGGACAGCCTACACCTTC	CASSIDGTAYTF
.	TRBJ1-3	14	TRBV6-1	.	TGTGCCAGCAGGGTGGGGGGTAGTGGAAACACCATATATTTT	CASRVGGSGNTIYF
TRBD2	TRBJ2-1	16	TRBV5-1	.	TGCGCCAGCAGCTTGGTTGGTGGACTAGCCCTGAATGAGCAGTTCTTC	CASSLVGGLALNEQFF
.	TRBJ1-4	16	TRBV9	.	TGTGCCAGCAGCGTAGATGGGGGCGCAGCTAATGAAAAACTGTTTTTT	CASSVDGGAANEKLFF
TRBD2	TRBJ2-3	15	TRBV6-1	.	TGTGCCAGCAGTGCACTAGCGACTTCCACAGATACGCAGTATTTT	CASSALATSTDTQYF
.	TRBJ1-5	13	TRBV30	.	TGTGCCTGGAGTCCCACCAGGGGCCAGCCCCAGCATTTT	CAWSPTRGQPQHF
.	TRBJ1-1	17	TRBV7-9	.	TGTGCCCCAAGTGGCGTTGGTTCGGGACTCTTGAACACTGAAGCTTTCTTT	CAPSGVGSGLLNTEAFF
TRBD2	TRBJ2-6	16	TRBV5-1	.	TGCGCCAGCAGTTCTAGCGGGAGACCCGGGGCCAACGTCCTGACTTTC	CASSSSGRPGANVLTF
TRBD2	TRBJ2-3	14	TRBV2	.	TGTGCCAGCAGAACGGGGGGGCGCACAGATACGCAGTATTTT	CASRTGGRTDTQYF
TRBD2	TRBJ2-7	15	TRBV7-2	.	TGTGCCAGCAGCTCCAGCCCAATAGCGGGGGTTGGGCAGTACTTC	CASSSSPIAGVGQYF
TRBD2	TRBJ2-4	15	TRBV19	once	TGTGCCAGTAATGGACTAGCGGGGGGCCAAGGCATTCAGTACTTC	CASNGLAGGQGIQYF
.	TRBJ2-7	12	TRBV5-1	.	TGCGCCAGTTCGACTCAGGGTCTCGAGCAGTACTTC	CASSTQGLEQYF
TRBD2	TRBJ2-7	14	TRBV28	.	TGTGCCAGCAGTTTAGGAGGGAGGGTCGACGAGCAGTACTTC	CASSLGGRVDEQYF